The 19 T cell receptor beta chains reported below all come from one sample, sequenced in a study of T cell responses to AZD1222 COVID-19 vaccine (dated by TCRdb to the early 2020s). Library construction relied on the immunoSEQ multiplex PCR assay. TCRdb took this table from immuneACCESS and kept in-frame rearrangements with V and J called. Such tables lack part of the clones; where checked against another copy, unresolved V genes explain under half of the gap, and the rest is unexplained. This sample has about 140,000 clones in its table, and approximately 90% of those were observed once. The top ten hold about 4% of the sample. This specimen's time point label, interpreted: about 28 days (+/-7) after the second vaccine dose. The sample was peripheral blood, taken 28 days after the second AZD1222 dose. All receptors derive from an adult who received the AZD1222 COVID-19 vaccine.

The V and J genes are TRBV18 and TRBJ1-5; D is possibly TRBD1 (5 bases). V was shortened by 2 bases and J by 5 bases, with 10 bases between the two germline ends. Per the germline V gene, CDR1 is KGHSH and CDR2 is LQKENI. The length of the CDR3 is 14 residues. In DNA, the CDR3 is TGTGCCAGCTCACCAGGGGGTGAGTATCAGCCCCAGCATTTT. It encodes CASSPGGEYQPQHF.

The gene calls are TRBV5-5 and TRBJ1-2, with 7 bases lining up with TRBD1. V shed 3 bases and J 4 bases; nucleotides not matched to a gene: 15. The CDR3 is made up of 17 amino acids. Germline-derived CDR1 and CDR2 are SGHKS and YYEKEE (reference sequence). CDR3 protein: CASSSRGRGVIAYGYTF. The CDR3 DNA reads TGTGCCAGCAGCTCCCGGGGCAGGGGGGTAATTGCCTATGGCTACACCTTC.

The chain recombines TRBV27 with TRBJ2-2, with 7 positions matching TRBD2. This CDR3 comprises 15 residues. Germline CDR1 reads MNHEY; CDR2 reads SMNVEV (reference sequence). V dropped 8 bases and J dropped 1; count of bases not matched to a gene: 7. In DNA form, the CDR3 reads TGTGCCAGCGTTAGGAAGCGGGAGAACACCGGGGAGCTGTTTTTT. It is translated as CASVRKRENTGELFF.

The J gene is TRBJ2-2, the V gene TRBV2, with 9 bases aligning to TRBD2. CDR1 is SNHLY and CDR2 is FYNNEI in the germline V gene. The CDR3 extends over 16 amino acids. V trimming: 3 bases; J trimming: 4 bases; junction bases outside the gene matches: 6. The CDR3 spells CASSDPAGGSTGELFF. CDR3 nucleotides: TGTGCCAGCAGTGATCCAGCGGGAGGAAGCACCGGGGAGCTGTTTTTT.

The CDR3 loop is CASSVRDRGRDTQYF. CDR3 DNA: TGTGCCAGCAGCGTCCGGGACAGGGGAAGAGATACGCAGTATTTT. The V call is TRBV5-5, the J call TRBJ2-3; 10 positions agree with TRBD1. This CDR3 region has 15 residues. The V segment lost 4 bases and the J segment 5 bases; nucleotides outside the gene matches: 7. The V gene's germline CDR1 is SGHKS and CDR2 YYEKEE (reference sequence).

The rearrangement joins TRBV9 to TRBJ2-7; D may be TRBD2 (5 bases). The length of the CDR3 is 13 residues. Germline V lookup: CDR1 SGDLS, CDR2 YYNGEE. V lost 3 bases and J 4 bases, leaving 11 bases between the germline ends. The CDR3 sequence: CASSDFEGYEQYF. CDR3 coding DNA: TGTGCCAGCAGCGACTTTGAGGGTTACGAGCAGTACTTC.

With respect to this clone: Within the sample, other DNA sequences also encode this same CDR3. V and J are TRBV4-3 and TRBJ2-2; D might be TRBD1 or TRBD2, each matching 5 bases. This CDR3 contains 16 residues. From germline, CDR1 is LGHNA and CDR2 YSLEER. V shed 0 bases and J shed 4 bases, with 12 bases lying between them. The CDR3 region has the DNA TGCGCCAGCAGCCAAGATAGGACGGGGACCACCGGGGAGCTGTTTTTT. This codes for CASSQDRTGTTGELFF.

This clone was found a few times. CDR3 amino acids: CASSQGWGGYGYTF. In nucleotides, the CDR3 is TGCGCCAGCAGCCAAGGATGGGGTGGCTATGGCTACACCTTC. The chain couples TRBV4-1 to TRBJ1-2; D remains unclear. Trimming took 1 base from V and 4 from J, leaving 10 bases between them. This CDR3 comprises 14 residues. Looked up from germline, CDR1 is MGHRA and CDR2 is YSYEKL.

Here the CDR3 reads CASSAGQAGYEQYF. DNA for the CDR3: TGTGCCAGTAGCGCAGGACAGGCCGGCTACGAGCAGTACTTC. The chain employs TRBV19 and TRBJ2-7, with TRBD1 matching over 7 bases. CDR1 is LNHDA and CDR2 is SQIVND in the germline V gene (reference sequence). The CDR3 is made up of 14 amino acids. V gave up 6 bases and J gave up 3 bases; unmatched junction bases: 8.

The chain employs TRBV12-3 or TRBV12-4 and TRBJ2-7; no firm D call. V was clipped by 2 bases and J by 6 bases, with 11 bases between them. The CDR3 covers 13 residues. CDR3 in DNA: TGTGCCAGCAGTTTACCCAAGCCTGCCGAGCAGTACTTC. Its translation: CASSLPKPAEQYF.

V usage is TRBV4-3 and J usage is TRBJ2-1; the D gene is possibly TRBD2 (6 bases). The germline V and J ends were trimmed by 0 bases and 8 bases, with 11 bases remaining between them. The CDR3 has 14 residues. Looked up from germline, CDR1 is LGHNA and CDR2 is YSLEER. CDR3 protein: CASSQDLREDEQFF. As DNA, the CDR3 is TGCGCCAGCAGCCAAGATCTCAGGGAGGATGAGCAGTTCTTC.

The rearrangement joins TRBV21-1 to TRBJ1-1. TRBV21-1 is a pseudogene locus. The CDR3 loop spans 13 amino acids. The CDR3 DNA reads TGTGCCAGCAGCCGCGAGGGCGGTACTGAAGCTTTCTTT. It encodes CASSREGGTEAFF.

The CDR3 loop reads CASSLVLAGELFF. The CDR3 nucleotides are TGCGCCAGCAGCTTGGTGCTTGCCGGGGAGCTGTTTTTT. This chain joins TRBV5-1 and TRBJ2-2; D is ambiguous. Trimming removed 0 bases at V and 6 bases at J, with 6 bases between. Germline V gene lookup returns CDR1 SGHRS and CDR2 YFSETQ. The CDR3 contains 13 residues. Filled out from reference TRBV5-1 and TRBJ2-2, the complete variable domain reads KAGVTQTPRYLIKTRGQQVTLSCSPISGHRSVSWYQQTPGQGLQFLFEYFSETQRNKGNFPGRFSGRQFSNSRSEMNVSTLELGDSALYLCASSLVLAGELFFGEGSRLTVL.

This chain connects TRBV13 to TRBJ2-2, with D unresolved. The V end was cut by 5 bases, the J end by 4 bases, with 11 bases between. CDR3 length: 14 residues. Germline lookup yields CDR1 PRHDT and CDR2 FYEKMQ (reference sequence). The CDR3 DNA reads as TGTGCCAGCAGCGGCCGGGCGCTCACCGGGGAGCTGTTTTTT. As protein: CASSGRALTGELFF.

The genes are TRBV7-9 and TRBJ1-5, with D unclear. Germline V CDR1 and CDR2: SEHNR, FQNEAQ (reference sequence). V shed 1 base and J shed 4 bases, with 5 bases lying between them. CDR3 length equals 13 residues. The chain's CDR3 is CASSLGRNQPQHF. The CDR3 DNA is TGTGCCAGCAGCTTAGGTCGTAATCAGCCCCAGCATTTT.

This chain links TRBV27 with TRBJ2-1, with D unclear. CDR1 MNHEY and CDR2 SMNVEV come from the germline V gene (reference sequence). The CDR3 is made up of 12 amino acids. V shed 3 bases and J shed 6 bases, with 6 bases lying between them. CDR3 protein: CASSFSGNEQFF. CDR3 DNA: TGTGCCAGCAGTTTTTCGGGCAATGAGCAGTTCTTC.

The chain carries TRBV7-2 and TRBJ2-2, with D hard to call. V shed 5 bases and J shed 2 bases, with 12 bases lying between them. This CDR3 is 15 amino acids long. CDR1 and CDR2 (germline): SGHTA, FQGNSA. The CDR3 sequence is CASSEEAGNTGELFF. In nucleotides, the CDR3 is TGTGCCAGCAGCGAAGAGGCAGGTAACACCGGGGAGCTGTTTTTT.

The J gene is TRBJ2-7, the V gene TRBV2; D gene ambiguous. CDR3 length: 11 residues. Trimming removed 3 bases from V and 4 bases from J, with 4 bases in between. The germline CDR1 and CDR2 sequences are SNHLY and FYNNEI. CDR3 nucleotide sequence: TGTGCCAGCAGTGACGGGTACGAGCAGTACTTC. The encoded protein is CASSDGYEQYF. The variable domain in full, completed from reference TRBV2 and TRBJ2-7, reads EPEVTQTPSHQVTQMGQEVILRCVPISNHLYFYWYRQILGQKVEFLVSFYNNEISEKSEIFDDQFSVERPDGSNFTLKIRSTKLEDSAMYFCASSDGYEQYFGPGTRLTVT.

The V and J genes are TRBV7-2 and TRBJ1-5; 12 bases line up with TRBD1. Germline lookup yields CDR1 SGHTA and CDR2 FQGNSA. The CDR3 is made up of 17 amino acids. With V trimmed by 3 bases and J by 7 bases, 10 bases remained unmatched. The CDR3 sequence: CASSLVGTGGGGQPQHF. The CDR3 coding sequence is TGTGCCAGCAGCTTGGTGGGGACAGGGGGCGGGGGACAGCCCCAGCATTTT.